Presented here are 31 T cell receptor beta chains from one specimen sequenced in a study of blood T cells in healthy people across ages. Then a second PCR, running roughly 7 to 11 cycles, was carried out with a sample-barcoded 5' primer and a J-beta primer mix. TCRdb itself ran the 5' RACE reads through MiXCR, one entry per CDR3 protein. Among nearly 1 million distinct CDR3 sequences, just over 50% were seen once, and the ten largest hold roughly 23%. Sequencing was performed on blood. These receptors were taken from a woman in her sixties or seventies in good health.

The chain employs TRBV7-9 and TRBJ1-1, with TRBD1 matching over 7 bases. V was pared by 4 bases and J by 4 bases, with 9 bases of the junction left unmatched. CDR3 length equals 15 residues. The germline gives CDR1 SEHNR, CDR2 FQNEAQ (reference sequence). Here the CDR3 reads CASSSQRGRGTEAFF. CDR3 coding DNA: TGTGCCAGCAGCTCTCAAAGGGGGCGTGGCACTGAAGCTTTCTTT. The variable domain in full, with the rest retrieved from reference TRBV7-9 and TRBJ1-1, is DTGVSQNPRHKITKRGQNVTFRCDPISEHNRLYWYRQTLGQGPEFLTYFQNEAQLEKSRLLSDRFSAERPKGSFSTLEIQRTEQGDSAMYLCASSSQRGRGTEAFFGQGTRLTVV.

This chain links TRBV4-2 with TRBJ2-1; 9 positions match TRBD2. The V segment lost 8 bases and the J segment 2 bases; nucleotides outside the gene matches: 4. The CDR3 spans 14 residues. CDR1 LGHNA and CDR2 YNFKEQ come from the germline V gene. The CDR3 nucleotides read TGTGCCAGCGGGGGCGGGAGGGCCTACAATGAGCAGTTCTTC. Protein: CASGGGRAYNEQFF.

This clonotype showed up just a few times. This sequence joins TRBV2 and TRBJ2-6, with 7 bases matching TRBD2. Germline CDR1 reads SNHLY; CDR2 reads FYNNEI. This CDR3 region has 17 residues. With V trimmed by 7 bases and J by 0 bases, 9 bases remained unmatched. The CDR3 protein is CASTIREAPSGANVLTF. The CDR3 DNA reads TGTGCCAGCACCATTCGGGAGGCGCCCTCTGGGGCCAACGTCCTGACTTTC.

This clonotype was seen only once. The CDR3 coding sequence is TGTGCCAGCAGACCACAGGGGCGGGCATCTGAAGCTTTCTTT. Encoded protein: CASRPQGRASEAFF. V usage is TRBV6-6 and J usage is TRBJ1-1; 7 bases line up with TRBD1. Germline loops: CDR1 MNHNY, CDR2 SVGAGI (reference sequence). After removal of 6 bases from V and 6 bases from J, the junction contained 10 bases not matched to a gene. The CDR3 extends over 14 amino acids.

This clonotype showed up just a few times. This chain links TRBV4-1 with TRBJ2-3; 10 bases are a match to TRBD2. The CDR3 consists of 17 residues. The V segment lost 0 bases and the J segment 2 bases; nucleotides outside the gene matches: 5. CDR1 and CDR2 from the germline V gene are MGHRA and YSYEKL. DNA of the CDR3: TGCGCCAGCAGCCAAGAAAGTGGGACTAGCGTCACAGATACGCAGTATTTT. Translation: CASSQESGTSVTDTQYF.

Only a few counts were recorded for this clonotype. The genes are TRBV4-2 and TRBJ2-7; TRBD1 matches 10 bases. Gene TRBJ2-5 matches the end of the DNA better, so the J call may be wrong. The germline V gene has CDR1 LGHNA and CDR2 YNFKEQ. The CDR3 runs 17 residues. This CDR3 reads CASSQGVATGGAETQYF. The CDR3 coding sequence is TGTGCCAGCAGCCAAGGAGTGGCGACAGGGGGCGCCGAGACCCAGTACTTC.

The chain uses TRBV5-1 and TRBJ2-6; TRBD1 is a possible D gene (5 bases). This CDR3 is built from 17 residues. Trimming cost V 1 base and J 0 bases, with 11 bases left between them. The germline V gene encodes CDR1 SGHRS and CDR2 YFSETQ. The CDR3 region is CASSLWTISSGANVLTF. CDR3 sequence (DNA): TGCGCCAGCAGCTTGTGGACAATTAGCTCTGGGGCCAACGTCCTGACTTTC. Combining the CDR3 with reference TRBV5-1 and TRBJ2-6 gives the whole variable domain KAGVTQTPRYLIKTRGQQVTLSCSPISGHRSVSWYQQTPGQGLQFLFEYFSETQRNKGNFPGRFSGRQFSNSRSEMNVSTLELGDSALYLCASSLWTISSGANVLTFGAGSRLTVL.

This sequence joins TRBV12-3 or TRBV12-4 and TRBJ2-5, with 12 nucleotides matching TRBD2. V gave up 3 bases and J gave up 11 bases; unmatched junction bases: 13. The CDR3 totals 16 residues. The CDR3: CASSLDRLAGGDEQYF. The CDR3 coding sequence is TGTGCCAGCAGTTTGGATAGGCTAGCGGGAGGGGATGAGCAGTACTTC.

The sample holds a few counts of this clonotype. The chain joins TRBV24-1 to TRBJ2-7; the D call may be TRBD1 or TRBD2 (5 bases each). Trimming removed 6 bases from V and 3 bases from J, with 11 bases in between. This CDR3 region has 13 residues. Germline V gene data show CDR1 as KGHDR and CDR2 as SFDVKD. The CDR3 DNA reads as TGTGCCACCAGTCGGGGCAACAACTACGAGCAGTACTTC. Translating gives CATSRGNNYEQYF.

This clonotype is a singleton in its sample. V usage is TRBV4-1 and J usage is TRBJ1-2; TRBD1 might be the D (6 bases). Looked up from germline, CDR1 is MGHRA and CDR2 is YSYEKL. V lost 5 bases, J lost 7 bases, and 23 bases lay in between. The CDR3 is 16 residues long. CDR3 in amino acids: CASSSTGMGSVFGYTF. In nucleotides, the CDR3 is TGCGCCAGCAGCTCAACAGGGATGGGGTCCGTCTTTGGCTACACCTTC.

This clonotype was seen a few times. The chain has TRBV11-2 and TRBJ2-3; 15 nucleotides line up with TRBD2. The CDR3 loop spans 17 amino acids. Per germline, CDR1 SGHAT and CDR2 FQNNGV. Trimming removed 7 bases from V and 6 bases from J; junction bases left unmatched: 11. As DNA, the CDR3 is TGTGCCAGCACCAAATCGGGACTAGCGGGAGGATTGGATACGCAGTATTTT. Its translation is CASTKSGLAGGLDTQYF.

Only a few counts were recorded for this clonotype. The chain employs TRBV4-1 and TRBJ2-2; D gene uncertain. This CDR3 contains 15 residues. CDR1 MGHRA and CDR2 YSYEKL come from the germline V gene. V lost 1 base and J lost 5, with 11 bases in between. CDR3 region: CASSQGSGSTGELFF. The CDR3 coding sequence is TGCGCCAGCAGCCAAGGCTCAGGAAGTACCGGGGAGCTGTTTTTT.

For the CDR3, the DNA is TGTGCCACCGGTCTCCGACTAGCGGGAGCAGATACGCAGTATTTT. Protein sequence: CATGLRLAGADTQYF. The chain has TRBV24-1 and TRBJ2-3, with 12 bases aligning to TRBD2. CDR1 KGHDR and CDR2 SFDVKD come from the germline V gene. The length of the CDR3 is 15 residues. The junction had 7 bases not matched to a gene; V was cut back by 9 bases and J by 4 bases.

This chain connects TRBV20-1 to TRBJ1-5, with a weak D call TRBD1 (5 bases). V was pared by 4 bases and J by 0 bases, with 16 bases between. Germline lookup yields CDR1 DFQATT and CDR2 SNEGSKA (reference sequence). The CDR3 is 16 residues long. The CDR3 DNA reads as TGCAGTGCTACCAAATGGGGGTCCGGTAGCAATCAGCCCCAGCATTTT. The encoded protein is CSATKWGSGSNQPQHF.

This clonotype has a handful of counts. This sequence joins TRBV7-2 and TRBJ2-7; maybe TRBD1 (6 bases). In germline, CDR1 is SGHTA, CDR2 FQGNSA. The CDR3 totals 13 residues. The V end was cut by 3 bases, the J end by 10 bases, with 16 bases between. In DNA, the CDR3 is TGTGCCAGCAGCTTGATAATAAGGGACATCCAGTACTTC. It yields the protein CASSLIIRDIQYF.

CDR3 in amino acids: CASSEGRRVYGYTF. The DNA of the CDR3 is TGTGCCAGCAGTGAAGGAAGAAGAGTCTATGGCTACACCTTC. The V gene is TRBV6-1, the J gene TRBJ1-2, with no clear D. The germline V and J ends were trimmed by 1 base and 4 bases, with 10 bases remaining between them. From germline, CDR1 is MNHNS and CDR2 SASEGT. The CDR3 consists of 14 residues.

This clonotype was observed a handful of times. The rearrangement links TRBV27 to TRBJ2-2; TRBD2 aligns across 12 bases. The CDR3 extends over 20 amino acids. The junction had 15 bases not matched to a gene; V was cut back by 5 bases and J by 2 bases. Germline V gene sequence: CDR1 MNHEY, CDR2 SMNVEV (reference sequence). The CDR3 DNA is TGTGCCAGCAGTCCTGACGGACTAGCGGGAATCCTGGCCAACACCGGGGAGCTGTTTTTT. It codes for CASSPDGLAGILANTGELFF.

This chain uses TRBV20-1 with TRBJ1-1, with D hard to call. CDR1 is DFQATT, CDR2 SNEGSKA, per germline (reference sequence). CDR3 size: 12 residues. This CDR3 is CCPRSRGSEAFF. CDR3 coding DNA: TGCTGCCCTCGGTCCCGAGGATCTGAAGCTTTCTTT.

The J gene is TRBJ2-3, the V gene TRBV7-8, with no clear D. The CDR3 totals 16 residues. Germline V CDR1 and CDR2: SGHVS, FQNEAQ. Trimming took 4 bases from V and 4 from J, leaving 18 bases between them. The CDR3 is CASSSKLVLNADTQYF. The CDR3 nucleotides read TGTGCCAGCAGCTCCAAATTGGTCCTCAACGCAGATACGCAGTATTTT.

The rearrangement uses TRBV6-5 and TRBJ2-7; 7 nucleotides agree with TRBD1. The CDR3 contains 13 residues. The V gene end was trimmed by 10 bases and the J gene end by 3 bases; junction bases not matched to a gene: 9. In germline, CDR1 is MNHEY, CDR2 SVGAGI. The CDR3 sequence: CATDRDRLYEQYF. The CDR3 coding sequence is TGTGCCACCGACCGGGACAGACTCTACGAGCAGTACTTC.

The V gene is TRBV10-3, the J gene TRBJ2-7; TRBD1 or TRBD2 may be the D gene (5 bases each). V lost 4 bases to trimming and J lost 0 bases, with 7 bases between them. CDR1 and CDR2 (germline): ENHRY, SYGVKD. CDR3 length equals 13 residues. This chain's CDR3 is CAISGGGSYEQYF. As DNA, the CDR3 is TGTGCCATCAGTGGTGGGGGCTCCTACGAGCAGTACTTC.

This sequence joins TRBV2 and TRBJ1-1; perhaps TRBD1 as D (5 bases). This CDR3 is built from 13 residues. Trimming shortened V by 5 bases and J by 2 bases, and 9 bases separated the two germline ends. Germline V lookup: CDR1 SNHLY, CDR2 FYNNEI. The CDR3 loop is CASSTQGNTEAFF. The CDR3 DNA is TGTGCCAGCAGTACCCAGGGTAACACTGAAGCTTTCTTT.

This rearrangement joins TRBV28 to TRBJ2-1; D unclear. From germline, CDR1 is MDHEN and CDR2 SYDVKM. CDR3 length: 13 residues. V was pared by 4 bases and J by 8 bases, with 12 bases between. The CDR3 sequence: CASSSVFADEQFF. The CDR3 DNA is TGTGCCAGCAGTTCTGTTTTCGCGGATGAGCAGTTCTTC.

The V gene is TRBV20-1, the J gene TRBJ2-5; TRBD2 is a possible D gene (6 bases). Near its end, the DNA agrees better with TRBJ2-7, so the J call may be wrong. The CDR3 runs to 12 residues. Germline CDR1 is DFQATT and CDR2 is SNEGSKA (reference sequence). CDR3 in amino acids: CSARGTTVEQYF. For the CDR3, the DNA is TGCAGTGCTAGAGGGACTACCGTCGAGCAGTACTTC.

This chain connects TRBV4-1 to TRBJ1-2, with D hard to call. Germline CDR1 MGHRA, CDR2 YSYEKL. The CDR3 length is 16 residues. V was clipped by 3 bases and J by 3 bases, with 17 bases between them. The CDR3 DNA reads TGCGCCAGCAGCCAGAAAAGGAAGAGCGGATACTATGGCTACACCTTC. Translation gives CASSQKRKSGYYGYTF.

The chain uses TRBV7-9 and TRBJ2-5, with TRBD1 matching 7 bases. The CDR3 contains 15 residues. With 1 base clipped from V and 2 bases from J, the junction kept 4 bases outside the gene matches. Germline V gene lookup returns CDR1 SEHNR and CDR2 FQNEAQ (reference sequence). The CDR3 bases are TGTGCCAGCAGCTTAGGGGACAGAAAACAAGAGACCCAGTACTTC. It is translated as CASSLGDRKQETQYF.

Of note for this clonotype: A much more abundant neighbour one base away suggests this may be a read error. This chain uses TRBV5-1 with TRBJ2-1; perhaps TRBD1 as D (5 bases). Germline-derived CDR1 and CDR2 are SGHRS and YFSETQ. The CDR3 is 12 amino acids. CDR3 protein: CASSFPGNERFF. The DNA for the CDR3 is TGCGCCAGCAGCTTCCCAGGGAATGAGCGGTTCTTC. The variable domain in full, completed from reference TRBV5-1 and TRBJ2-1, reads KAGVTQTPRYLIKTRGQQVTLSCSPISGHRSVSWYQQTPGQGLQFLFEYFSETQRNKGNFPGRFSGRQFSNSRSEMNVSTLELGDSALYLCASSFPGNERFFGPGTRLTVL.

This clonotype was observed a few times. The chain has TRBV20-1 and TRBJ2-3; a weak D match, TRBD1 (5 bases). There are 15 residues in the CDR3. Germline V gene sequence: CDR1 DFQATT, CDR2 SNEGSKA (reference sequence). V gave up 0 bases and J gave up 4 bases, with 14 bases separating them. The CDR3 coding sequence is TGCAGTGCTAGAGATCCCCAGGGTGGGGCAGATACGCAGTATTTT. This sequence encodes CSARDPQGGADTQYF.

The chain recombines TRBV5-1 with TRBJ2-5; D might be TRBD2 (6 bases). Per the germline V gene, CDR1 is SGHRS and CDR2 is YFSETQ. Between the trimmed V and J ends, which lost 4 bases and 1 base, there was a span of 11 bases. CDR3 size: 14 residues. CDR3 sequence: CASSRSGPQETQYF. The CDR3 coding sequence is TGCGCCAGCAGCCGTAGCGGACCCCAAGAGACCCAGTACTTC.

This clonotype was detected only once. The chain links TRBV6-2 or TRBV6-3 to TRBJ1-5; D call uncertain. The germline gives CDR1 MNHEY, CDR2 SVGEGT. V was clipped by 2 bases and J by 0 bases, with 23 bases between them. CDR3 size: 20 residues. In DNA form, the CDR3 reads TGTGCCAGCAGTTACCCGACCCACGGTATGTTCGATTATAGCAATCAGCCCCAGCATTTT. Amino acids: CASSYPTHGMFDYSNQPQHF.

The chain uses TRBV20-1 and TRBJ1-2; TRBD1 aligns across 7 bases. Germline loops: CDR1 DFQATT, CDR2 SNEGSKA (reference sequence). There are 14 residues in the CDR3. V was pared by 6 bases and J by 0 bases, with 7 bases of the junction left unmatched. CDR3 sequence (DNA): TGCAGTGCGAGGGAACAGGGGACTAACTATGGCTACACCTTC. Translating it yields CSAREQGTNYGYTF.